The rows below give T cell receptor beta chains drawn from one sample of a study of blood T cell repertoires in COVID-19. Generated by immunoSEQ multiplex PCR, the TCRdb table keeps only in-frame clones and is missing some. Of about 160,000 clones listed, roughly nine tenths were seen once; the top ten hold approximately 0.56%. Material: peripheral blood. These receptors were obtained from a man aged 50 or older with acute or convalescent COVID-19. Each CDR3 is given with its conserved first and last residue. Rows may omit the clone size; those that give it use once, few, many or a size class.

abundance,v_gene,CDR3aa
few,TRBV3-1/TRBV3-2,CASSQGNRDTEAFF
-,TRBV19,CASSITSVLHF
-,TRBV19,CASSRAGDYGYTF
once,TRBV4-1,CASSSSRTSGRPYEQYF
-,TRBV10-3,CAISEGQGAYEQYF
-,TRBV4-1,CASTLGTGVSYNEQFF
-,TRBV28,CASSRRLAGLAAPSSYNEQFF
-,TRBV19,CASSPGSANQPQHF
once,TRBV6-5,CASSSGTGGGNQPQHF
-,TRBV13,CASSFRDRGEKLFF
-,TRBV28,CASREWTSGRAGNEQFF
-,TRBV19,CASSMVPRGTDTQYF
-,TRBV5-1,CASSLSTSGVTDTQYF
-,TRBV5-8,CASDFRVTSGDNYNEQFF
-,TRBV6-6,CASSRLAGVSDTQYF
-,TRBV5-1,CASSSGTSGDTDTQYF
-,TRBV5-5,CASSLAGRTGANVLTF
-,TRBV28,CASHRAPHTGELFF
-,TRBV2,CASSKGLAGEETQYF
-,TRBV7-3,CASSIRGERWDEQYF
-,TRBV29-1,CSVQLRDRETSGANVLTF
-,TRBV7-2,CASSLGGRNTEAFF
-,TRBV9,CASSAGTSGGYNEQFF
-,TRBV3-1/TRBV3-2,CASSRLSGGEDETQYF
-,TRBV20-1,CSARPGVSFFF
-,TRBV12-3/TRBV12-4,CASSPTRANEQYF
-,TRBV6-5,CASSPRTEQETQYF
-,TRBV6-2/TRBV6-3,CASSYSTSAGARYEQYF
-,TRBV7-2,CASSPGQTQFF
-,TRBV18,CASSSYRDRGGEQYF
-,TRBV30,CAWPGQGNTGELFF
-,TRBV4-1,CASSQVLTGVPEAFF
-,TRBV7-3,CASSLRGQTTDTQYF
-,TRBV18,CASSPPGGRETQYF
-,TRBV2,CASSEQTGSTDTQYF
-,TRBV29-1,CSVRGTGEYYGYTF
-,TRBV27,CASRAQGDYGYTF
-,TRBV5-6,CASSGLAGAADTQYF
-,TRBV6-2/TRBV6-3,CASSSIGGPANEKLFF
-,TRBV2,CATDRERNEKLFF
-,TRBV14,CASSFPGQGLIEQFF
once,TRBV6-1,CASSALWTGTGNTIYF
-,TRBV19,CASSTTREPQHF
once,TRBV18,CASSPLQGRTEAFF
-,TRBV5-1,CASSLPQTGGVEKLFF
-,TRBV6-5,CASRAGTANSPLHF
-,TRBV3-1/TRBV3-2,CASSQDRGVRGYTF
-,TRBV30,CAWRSELNTDTQYF
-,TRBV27,CASSTYSMAKPKRSPLHF
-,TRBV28,CASSFSFGNTIYF
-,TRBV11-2,CASSSSYTHTQYF
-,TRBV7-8,CASSLGQISGNTIYF
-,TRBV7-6,CASSTPGGKTEAFF
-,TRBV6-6,CASSQDRRADTQYF
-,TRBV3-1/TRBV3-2,CASSHWTANTEAFF
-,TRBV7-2,CASSLLRLAGGPTDTQYF
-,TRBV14,CASSRTGIPYGYTF
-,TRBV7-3,CASSYQGDTEAFF
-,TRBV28,CASTPSRNEQFF